The next 11 T cell receptor beta chains were all read from a single sample in a study of CD8 T cells in ankylosing spondylitis (dated by TCRdb to 2016 to 2017). For these TCRs, the target antigens are not known. The library was made by 5' RACE. For sequencing, an Illumina HiSeq 2500 was employed. The public reads were reprocessed in TCRdb via fastp at Q25 and MiXCR, keeping in-frame beta chains. When rows share a CDR3 protein, they turn into one entry using the most common DNA and genes. The sample profile shows about 840,000 distinct CDR3 sequences; approximately 12% of them were found once. The ten largest make up just over 0.5% of the sample. What the research found in general, with its limitations: Blood from ankylosing spondylitis patients appeared to be characterized by a TCR beta motif composed of several highly homologous amino acid variants.

Sequenced material: blood, either unsorted or a sorted T cell fraction (not recorded which). All receptors come from a male donor with ankylosing spondylitis.

This clonotype was seen a handful of times. V is TRBV20-1 and J is TRBJ2-1, with D perhaps matching TRBD2 (6 bases). Trimming cost V 7 bases and J 9 bases, with 16 bases left between them. CDR1 is DFQATT and CDR2 is SNEGSKA in the germline V gene (reference sequence). There are 12 residues in the CDR3. As DNA, the CDR3 is TGCAGTGTCCCAGGACTACTAGTTGAGCAGTTCTTC. Its translation is CSVPGLLVEQFF.

This clonotype has just a few counts. V usage is TRBV20-1 and J usage is TRBJ2-7; 8 nucleotides match TRBD1. Germline lookup yields CDR1 DFQATT and CDR2 SNEGSKA (reference sequence). The junction had 8 bases not matched to a gene; V was cut back by 6 bases and J by 1 base. The CDR3 is 14 residues long. In DNA form, the CDR3 reads TGCAGTGCCAGGGACAGGTTAGTGTCCTACGAGCAGTACTTC. Residues: CSARDRLVSYEQYF.

This clonotype was counted a few times. The gene calls are TRBV18 and TRBJ1-2, with unresolved D. The ends were cut back, 1 base at V and 8 bases at J, with 11 bases in the middle. CDR1 and CDR2 from the germline V gene are KGHSH and LQKENI. The CDR3 has 13 amino acids. CDR3 DNA: TGTGCCAGCTCACCACTTGACCATGGCGGCTACACCTTC. Its protein is CASSPLDHGGYTF.

This clonotype was found a few times. The chain has TRBV20-1 and TRBJ2-7; 7 bases agree with TRBD1. Germline loops: CDR1 DFQATT, CDR2 SNEGSKA (reference sequence). J gave up 2 bases and V 6 bases, and 10 bases lay outside the gene matches. This CDR3 region has 14 residues. CDR3 in DNA: TGCAGTGCCAACCGACAGGGACCAGCCTACGAGCAGTACTTC. Amino acid sequence: CSANRQGPAYEQYF.

The chain employs TRBV20-1 and TRBJ2-3; a weak D match, TRBD1 (5 bases). The DNA matches TRBJ1-5 better at its end, which makes the J call doubtful. CDR1 is DFQATT, CDR2 SNEGSKA, per germline (reference sequence). CDR3 length: 17 residues. The DNA for the CDR3 is TGCAGTGCCAGTGGCGGGAGGGGAGCCCCTGGCACAGATACGCAGCATTTT. Translated, it gives CSASGGRGAPGTDTQHF.

At least ten counts were recorded for this clonotype. V and J are TRBV5-1 and TRBJ2-1, with TRBD2 matching 9 bases. The V gene's germline CDR1 is SGHRS and CDR2 YFSETQ. Unmatched junction bases numbered 6, after V lost 4 bases and J lost 4 bases. The CDR3 sequence is 15 residues long. The CDR3 DNA sequence: TGCGCCAGCAGCACCTTAGCGGGGGATTACAATGAGCAGTTCTTC. Protein sequence: CASSTLAGDYNEQFF.

This clonotype has more than one count but fewer than ten. The chain couples TRBV9 to TRBJ2-3, with D perhaps TRBD2 (6 bases). Germline assignment: CDR1 SGDLS and CDR2 YYNGEE. The V end lost 3 bases, the J end lost 2 bases, and 10 bases lay between the germline ends. The CDR3 runs 14 residues. The CDR3, as DNA: TGTGCCAGCAGCGCGGCGGGATTCACAGATACGCAGTATTTT. Amino acid sequence: CASSAAGFTDTQYF.

This clonotype has a handful of counts. The rearrangement links TRBV5-1 to TRBJ2-3, with 7 nucleotides matching TRBD1. V shed 0 bases and J 0 bases; nucleotides not matched to a gene: 7. The CDR3 has 17 amino acids. Germline CDR1 SGHRS, CDR2 YFSETQ. Here the CDR3 DNA reads TGCGCCAGCAGCTTGGGATACAGGGGAACTAGCACAGATACGCAGTATTTT. Translation gives CASSLGYRGTSTDTQYF.

The gene calls are TRBV6-2 or TRBV6-3 and TRBJ1-1; D is unclear. Trimming took off 2 bases at V and 3 bases at J, with 7 bases between the two ends. CDR3 size: 13 residues. Germline CDR1 reads MNHEY; CDR2 reads SVGEGT. DNA for the CDR3: TGTGCCAGCAGTTACGGGCGGTACACTGAAGCTTTCTTT. Amino acid sequence: CASSYGRYTEAFF.

The V gene is TRBV29-1, the J gene TRBJ1-2, with D unclear. CDR1 is SQVTM, CDR2 ANQGSEA, per germline. The CDR3 length is 13 residues. The V end was cut by 4 bases, the J end by 7 bases, with 16 bases between. The DNA for the CDR3 is TGCAGCGTTGGCGCAGTAATTGACGGTGGCTACACCTTC. This sequence encodes CSVGAVIDGGYTF.

This chain joins TRBV29-1 and TRBJ2-5; D not resolved. Trimming removed 5 bases at V and 5 bases at J, with 12 bases between. The CDR3 runs 12 residues. Germline CDR1 and CDR2: SQVTM and ANQGSEA. The chain's CDR3 is CSVLFRSETQYF. The DNA of the CDR3 is TGCAGCGTTTTATTTCGTTCGGAGACCCAGTACTTC.